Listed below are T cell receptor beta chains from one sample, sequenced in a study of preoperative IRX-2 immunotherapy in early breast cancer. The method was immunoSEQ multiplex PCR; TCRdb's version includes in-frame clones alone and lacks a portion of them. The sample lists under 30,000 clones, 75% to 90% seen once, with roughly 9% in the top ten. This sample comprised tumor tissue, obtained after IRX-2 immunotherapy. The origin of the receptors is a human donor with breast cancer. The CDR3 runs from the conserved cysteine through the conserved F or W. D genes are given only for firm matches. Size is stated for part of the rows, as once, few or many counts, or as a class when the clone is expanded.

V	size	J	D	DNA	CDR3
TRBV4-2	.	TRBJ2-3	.	TGTGCCAGCAGCCAAGGGGCAGGGGACACAGATACGCAGTATTTT	CASSQGAGDTDTQYF
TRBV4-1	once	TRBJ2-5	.	TGCGCCAGCAGCCAAGATCGGCATCTTCAAGAGACCCAGTACTTC	CASSQDRHLQETQYF
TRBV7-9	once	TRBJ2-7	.	TGTGCCAGCAGCTTAGTGAGGACGCAGAGCTCCTACGAGCAGTACTTC	CASSLVRTQSSYEQYF
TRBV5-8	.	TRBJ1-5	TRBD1	TGTGCCAGCAGCTTGGACAGGGGGACACAGCCCCAGCATTTT	CASSLDRGTQPQHF
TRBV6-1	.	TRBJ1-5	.	TGTGCCAGCAGTGAAGCGGGGTATGGGAGCAATCAGCCCCAGCATTTT	CASSEAGYGSNQPQHF
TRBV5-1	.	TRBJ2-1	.	TGCGCCAGCAGCTTGGAGAATGAGCAGTTCTTC	CASSLENEQFF
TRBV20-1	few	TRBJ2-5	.	TGCAGTGCTAGAGTCGGGGAGACCCAGTACTTC	CSARVGETQYF
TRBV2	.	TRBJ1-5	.	TGTGCCAGCTCGGGACACCTACCTAATCAGCCCCAGCATTTT	CASSGHLPNQPQHF
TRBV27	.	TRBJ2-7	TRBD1	TGTGCCAGCAGTCAGCCGGGACAGGGGTCATGGGAGCAGTACTTC	CASSQPGQGSWEQYF
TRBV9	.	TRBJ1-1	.	TGTGCCAGCAGCGTAGCAGGGGTTAACACTGAAGCTTTCTTT	CASSVAGVNTEAFF
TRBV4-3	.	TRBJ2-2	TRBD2	TGCGCCAGCAGCCCGGGGGGGGCTGGTATTTACACCGGGGAGCTGTTTTTT	CASSPGGAGIYTGELFF
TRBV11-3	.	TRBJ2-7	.	TGTGCCAGCAGCTTTTCGGGACCCTACGAGCAGTACTTC	CASSFSGPYEQYF
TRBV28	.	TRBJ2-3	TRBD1	TGTGCCAGCACATTACCGGGACAGGGGTCAGATACGCAGTATTTT	CASTLPGQGSDTQYF
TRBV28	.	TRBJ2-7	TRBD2	TGTGCCAGCAGTTCCGACTGGGGGGGGAGGTACGAGCAGTACTTC	CASSSDWGGRYEQYF
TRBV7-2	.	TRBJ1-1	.	TGTGCCAGCAGGCCGACAGGGAACACTGAAGCTTTCTTT	CASRPTGNTEAFF
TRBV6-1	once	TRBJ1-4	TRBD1	TGTGCCAGCAGTGAAAGCCGGACAGGGTTTGGTGAAAAACTGTTTTTT	CASSESRTGFGEKLFF
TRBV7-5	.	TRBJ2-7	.	TGTGTCAGAAGCTTAGAAGGGACAGGGCTTTCCTACGAGCAGTACTTC	CVRSLEGTGLSYEQYF
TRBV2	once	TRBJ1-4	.	TGTGCCAGCAGTGAAAAGGCAGGGTGGACTAATGAAAAACTGTTTTTT	CASSEKAGWTNEKLFF
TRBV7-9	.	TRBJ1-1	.	TGTGCCAGCAGCTTAGGCGGGGTCGGGAACACTGAAGCTTTCTTT	CASSLGGVGNTEAFF
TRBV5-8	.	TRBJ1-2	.	TGTGCCAGCAGCTTGGAAAGGGTTTGGGGCTACACCTTC	CASSLERVWGYTF
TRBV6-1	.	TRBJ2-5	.	TGTGCCAGCAGAGGCAGGGGTTTGGAGACCCAGTACTTC	CASRGRGLETQYF
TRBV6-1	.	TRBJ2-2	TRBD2	TGTGCCACCTTACTAGCGGGAGGGCCGGGCGGGGAGCTGTTTTTT	CATLLAGGPGGELFF
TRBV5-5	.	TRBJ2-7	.	TGTGCCAGCAGCTTGGAGTTCGGGGGCCCGGAGCAGTACTTC	CASSLEFGGPEQYF
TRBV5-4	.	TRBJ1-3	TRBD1	TGTGCCAGCAGGGAAACAGGGGGGTCTGGAAACACCATATATTTT	CASRETGGSGNTIYF
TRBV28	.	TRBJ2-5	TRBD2	TGTGCCAGCAGTTTGACGGGAGGGCAGGGGGAGACCCAGTACTTC	CASSLTGGQGETQYF
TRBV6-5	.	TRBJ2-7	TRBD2	TGTGCCAGCAGTCCTAGCGGGACCTCCTACGAGCAGTACTTC	CASSPSGTSYEQYF
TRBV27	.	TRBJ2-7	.	TGTGCCAGCAGTTTATTGGCAGGGTCCTACGAGCAGTACTTC	CASSLLAGSYEQYF
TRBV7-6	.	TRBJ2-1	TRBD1	TGTGCCAGCAGCCCAGGGGGGACAGGGGACAATGAGCAGTTCTTC	CASSPGGTGDNEQFF
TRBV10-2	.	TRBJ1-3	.	TGCGCCAGCAGGGATTCTGGAAACACCATATATTTT	CASRDSGNTIYF
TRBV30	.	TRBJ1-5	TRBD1	TGTGCCTGGAGCGCGACAGGGCTTGGCAATCAGCCCCAGCATTTT	CAWSATGLGNQPQHF
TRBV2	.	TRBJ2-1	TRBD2	TGTGCCAGCAGTATCTCGGGACTAGCGGGAGGCTATGAGCAGTTCTTC	CASSISGLAGGYEQFF
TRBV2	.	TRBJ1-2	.	TGTGCCAGCCGGGCGTGGGAGCAAGCTAACTATGGCTACACCTTC	CASRAWEQANYGYTF
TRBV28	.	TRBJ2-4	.	TGTGCCAGCAGTCCTGAACAGTGGGCGGTTTCCAAAAACATTCAGTACTTC	CASSPEQWAVSKNIQYF
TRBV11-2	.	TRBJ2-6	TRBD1	TGTGCCAGCAGCTTCGTCGGACAGGGGGCTGGAGGGGCCAACGTCCTGACTTTC	CASSFVGQGAGGANVLTF
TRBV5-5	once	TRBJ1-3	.	TGTGCCAGCAGCGGGAGGACACCAACCTCTGGAAACACCATATATTTT	CASSGRTPTSGNTIYF
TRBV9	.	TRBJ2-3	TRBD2	TGTGCCAGCAGCCCCTGGAGCGGGGGCTCTAGCACAGATACGCAGTATTTT	CASSPWSGGSSTDTQYF
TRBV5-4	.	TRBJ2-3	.	TGTGCCAGCAGCTTGCCCGGGAGCACAGATACGCAGTATTTT	CASSLPGSTDTQYF
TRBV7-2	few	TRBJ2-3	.	TGTGCCAGCAGCTTTAGGGGGGGCACAGATACGCAGTATTTT	CASSFRGGTDTQYF
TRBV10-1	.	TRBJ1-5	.	TGCGCCAGCAGTGAGGGTAGTCAGCCCCAGCATTTT	CASSEGSQPQHF
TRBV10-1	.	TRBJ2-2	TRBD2	TGCGCCAGCAGTGTAGCGGGGGGGCTCTCGGAAGGGACCGGGGAGCTGTTTTTT	CASSVAGGLSEGTGELFF
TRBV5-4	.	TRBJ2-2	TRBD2	TGTGCCAGCAGTAACCCTAGCGGGAACACCGGGGAGCTGTTTTTT	CASSNPSGNTGELFF
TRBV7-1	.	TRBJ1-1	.	TGTGCCAGCAGCTTAGAACAACGTGAAGCTTTCTTT	CASSLEQREAFF
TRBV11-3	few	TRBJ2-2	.	TGTGCCAGCAGCTTAGATCAGTCGGGTAGTGTGAGATCCGGGGAGCTGTTTTTT	CASSLDQSGSVRSGELFF
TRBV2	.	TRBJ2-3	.	TGTGCCACGGGGCAGGAGCGAGATACGCAGTATTTT	CATGQERDTQYF
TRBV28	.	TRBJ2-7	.	TGTGCCAGCAGGGCTCCCTACGAGCAGTACTTC	CASRAPYEQYF
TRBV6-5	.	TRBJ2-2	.	TGTGCCAGCAGTTACCTGGCCGGGGAGCTGTTTTTT	CASSYLAGELFF
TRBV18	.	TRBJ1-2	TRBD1	TGTGCCAGCTCACCCCCCGGGACAGGGAACTATGGCTACACCTTC	CASSPPGTGNYGYTF
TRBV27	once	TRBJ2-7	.	TGTGCCAGCAGTTTAATTGGGGGGAAACTCTCCTACGAGCAGTACTTC	CASSLIGGKLSYEQYF
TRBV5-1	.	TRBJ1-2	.	TGCGCCAGCAGCTCCCTTGGCGGTCAGGGGATGGATGGCTACACCTTC	CASSSLGGQGMDGYTF
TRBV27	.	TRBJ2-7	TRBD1	TGTGCCAGCACCCGGGACAGGGCAACGGGCGAGCAGTACTTC	CASTRDRATGEQYF
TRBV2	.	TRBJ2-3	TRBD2	TGTGCCAGCAGTGAGATAGCGGGTGGGGCAGATACGCAGTATTTT	CASSEIAGGADTQYF
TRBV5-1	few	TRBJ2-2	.	TGCGCCAGCAGCAGCACCCTCACCGGGGAGCTGTTTTTT	CASSSTLTGELFF
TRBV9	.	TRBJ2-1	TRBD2	TGTGCCAGCAGCCCCAGGACTAGCGGGATGAAGAATGAGCAGTTCTTC	CASSPRTSGMKNEQFF
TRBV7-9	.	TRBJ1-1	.	TGTGCCAGCAGCTTAGGGCCGGGACACACTGAAGCTTTCTTT	CASSLGPGHTEAFF
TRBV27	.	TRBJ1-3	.	TGTGCCAGCAGTTTCCGGAATGGAAACACCATATATTTT	CASSFRNGNTIYF
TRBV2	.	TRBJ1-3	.	TGTGCCAGCAGTGCTGGAAACACCATATATTTT	CASSAGNTIYF
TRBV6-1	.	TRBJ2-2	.	TGTGCCAGCAGGGGGGACCGAGGGAACACCGGGGAGCTGTTTTTT	CASRGDRGNTGELFF
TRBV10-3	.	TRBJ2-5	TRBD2	TGTGCCATCAGTGTTACTGGACTAGTTGAGACCCAGTACTTC	CAISVTGLVETQYF
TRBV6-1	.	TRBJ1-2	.	TGTGCCAGCAGTGCCCGGGACGACGAGACTAACTATGGCTACACCTTC	CASSARDDETNYGYTF
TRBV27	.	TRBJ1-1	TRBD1	TGTGCCAGCAGTTCCAGGGGGAGCACTGAAGCTTTCTTT	CASSSRGSTEAFF